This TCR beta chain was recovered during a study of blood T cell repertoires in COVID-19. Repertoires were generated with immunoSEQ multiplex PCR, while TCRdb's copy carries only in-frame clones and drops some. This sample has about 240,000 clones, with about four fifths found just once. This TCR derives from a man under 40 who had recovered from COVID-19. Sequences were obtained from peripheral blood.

The CDR3 here is CAGTTQGNEQFF. DNA of the CDR3: TGTGCCGGGACAACACAGGGGAATGAGCAGTTCTTC. This chain connects TRBV7-9 to TRBJ2-1; TRBD1 matches 7 bases. V lost 11 bases and J lost 7; bases outside the gene matches: 8. CDR1 and CDR2 from the germline V gene are SEHNR and FQNEAQ (reference sequence). CDR3 length: 12 residues.